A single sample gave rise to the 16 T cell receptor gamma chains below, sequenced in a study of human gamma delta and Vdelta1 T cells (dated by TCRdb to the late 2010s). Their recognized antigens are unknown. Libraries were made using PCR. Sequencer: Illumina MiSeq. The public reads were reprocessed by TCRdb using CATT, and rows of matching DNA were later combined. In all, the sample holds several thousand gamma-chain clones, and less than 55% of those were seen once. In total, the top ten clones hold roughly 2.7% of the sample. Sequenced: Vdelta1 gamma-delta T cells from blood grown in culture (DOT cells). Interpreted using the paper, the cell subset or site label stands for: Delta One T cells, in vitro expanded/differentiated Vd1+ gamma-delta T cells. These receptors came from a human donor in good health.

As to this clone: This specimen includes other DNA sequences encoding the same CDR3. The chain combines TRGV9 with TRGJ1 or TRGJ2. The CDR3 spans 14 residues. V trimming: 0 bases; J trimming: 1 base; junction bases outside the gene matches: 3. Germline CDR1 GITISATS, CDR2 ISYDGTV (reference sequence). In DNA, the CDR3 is TGTGCCTTGTGGGAGGTGCGAAATTATTATAAGAAACTCTTT. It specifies CALWEVRNYYKKLF.

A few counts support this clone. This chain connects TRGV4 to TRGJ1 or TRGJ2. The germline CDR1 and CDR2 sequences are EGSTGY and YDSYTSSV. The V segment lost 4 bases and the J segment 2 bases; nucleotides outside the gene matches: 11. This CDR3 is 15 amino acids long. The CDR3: CATWDGSPDYYKKLF. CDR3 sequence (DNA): TGTGCCACCTGGGACGGCTCCCCGGATTATTATAAGAAACTCTTT.

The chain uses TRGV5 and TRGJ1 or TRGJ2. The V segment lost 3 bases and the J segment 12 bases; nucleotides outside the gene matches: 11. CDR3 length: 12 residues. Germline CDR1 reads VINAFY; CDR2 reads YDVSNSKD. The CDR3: CATWDRCEGKLF. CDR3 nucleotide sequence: TGTGCCACCTGGGACCGTTGCGAGGGGAAACTCTTT.

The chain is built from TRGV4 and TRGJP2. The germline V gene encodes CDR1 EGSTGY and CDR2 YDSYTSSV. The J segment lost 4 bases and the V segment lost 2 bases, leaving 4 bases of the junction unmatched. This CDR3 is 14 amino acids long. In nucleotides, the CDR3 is TGTGCCACCTGGGATGAGATTAGTGATTGGATCAAGACGTTT. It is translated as CATWDEISDWIKTF.

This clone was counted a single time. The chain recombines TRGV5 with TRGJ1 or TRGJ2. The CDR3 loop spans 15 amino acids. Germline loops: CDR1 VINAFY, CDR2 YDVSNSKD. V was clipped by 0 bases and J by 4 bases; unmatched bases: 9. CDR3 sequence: CATWDRPKEYYKKLF. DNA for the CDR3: TGTGCCACCTGGGACAGGCCGAAAGAATATTATAAGAAACTCTTT.

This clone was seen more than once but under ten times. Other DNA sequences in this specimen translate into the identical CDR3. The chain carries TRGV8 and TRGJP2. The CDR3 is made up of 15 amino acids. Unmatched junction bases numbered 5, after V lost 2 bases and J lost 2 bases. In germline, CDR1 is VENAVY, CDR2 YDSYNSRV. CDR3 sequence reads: CATWDNKSSDWIKTF. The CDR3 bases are TGTGCCACCTGGGATAATAAGAGTAGTGATTGGATCAAGACGTTT.

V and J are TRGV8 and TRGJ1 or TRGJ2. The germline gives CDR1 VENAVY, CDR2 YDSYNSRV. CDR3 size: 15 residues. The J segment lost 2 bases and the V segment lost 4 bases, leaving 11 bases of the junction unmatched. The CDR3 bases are TGTGCCACCTGGGACCCCAGGTCGGATTATTATAAGAAACTCTTT. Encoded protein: CATWDPRSDYYKKLF.

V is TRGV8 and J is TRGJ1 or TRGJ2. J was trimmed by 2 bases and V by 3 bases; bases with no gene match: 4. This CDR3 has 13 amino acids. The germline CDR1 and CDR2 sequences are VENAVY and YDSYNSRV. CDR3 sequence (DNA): TGTGCCACCTGGGATGACTATTATTATAAGAAACTCTTT. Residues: CATWDDYYYKKLF.

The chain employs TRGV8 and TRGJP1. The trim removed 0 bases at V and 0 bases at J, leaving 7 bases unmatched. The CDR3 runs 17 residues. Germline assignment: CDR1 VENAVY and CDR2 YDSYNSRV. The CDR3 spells CATWDRPRYTTGWFKIF. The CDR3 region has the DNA TGTGCCACCTGGGATAGGCCCCGGTATACCACTGGTTGGTTCAAGATATTT.

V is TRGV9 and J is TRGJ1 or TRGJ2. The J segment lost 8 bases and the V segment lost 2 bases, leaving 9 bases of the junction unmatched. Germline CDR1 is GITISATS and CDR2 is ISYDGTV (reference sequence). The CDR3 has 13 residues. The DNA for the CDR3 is TGTGCCTTGTGGGAGGGCATCCACAATAAGAAACTCTTT. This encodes CALWEGIHNKKLF.

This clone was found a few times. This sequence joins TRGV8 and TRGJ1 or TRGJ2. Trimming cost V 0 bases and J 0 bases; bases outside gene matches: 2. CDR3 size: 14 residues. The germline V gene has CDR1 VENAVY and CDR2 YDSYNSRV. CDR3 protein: CATWDRRNYYKKLF. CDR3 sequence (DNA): TGTGCCACCTGGGATAGGAGGAATTATTATAAGAAACTCTTT.

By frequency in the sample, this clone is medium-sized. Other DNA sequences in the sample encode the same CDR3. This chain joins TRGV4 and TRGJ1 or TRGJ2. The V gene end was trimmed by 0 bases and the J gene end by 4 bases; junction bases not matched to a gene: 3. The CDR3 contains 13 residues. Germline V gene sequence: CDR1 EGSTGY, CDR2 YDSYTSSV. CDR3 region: CATWDGYYYKKLF. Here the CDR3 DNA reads TGTGCCACCTGGGATGGGTACTATTATAAGAAACTCTTT.

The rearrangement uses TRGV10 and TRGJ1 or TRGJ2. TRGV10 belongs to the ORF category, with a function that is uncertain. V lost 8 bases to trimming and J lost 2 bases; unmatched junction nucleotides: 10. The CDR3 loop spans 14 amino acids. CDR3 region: CAAWDFGDYYKKLF. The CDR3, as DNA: TGTGCTGCGTGGGATTTCGGGGATTATTATAAGAAACTCTTT.

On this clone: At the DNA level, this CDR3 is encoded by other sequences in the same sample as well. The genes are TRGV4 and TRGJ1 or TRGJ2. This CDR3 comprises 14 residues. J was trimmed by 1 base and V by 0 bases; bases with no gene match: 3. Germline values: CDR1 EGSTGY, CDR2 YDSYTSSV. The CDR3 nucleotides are TGTGCCACCTGGGATGGGCTCAATTATTATAAGAAACTCTTT. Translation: CATWDGLNYYKKLF.

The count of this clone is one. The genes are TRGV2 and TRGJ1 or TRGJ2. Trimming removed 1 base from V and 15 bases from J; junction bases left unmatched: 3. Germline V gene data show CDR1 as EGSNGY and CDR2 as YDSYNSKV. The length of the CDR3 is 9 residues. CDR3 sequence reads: CATWDGGLF. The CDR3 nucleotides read TGTGCCACCTGGGACGGCGGACTCTTT.

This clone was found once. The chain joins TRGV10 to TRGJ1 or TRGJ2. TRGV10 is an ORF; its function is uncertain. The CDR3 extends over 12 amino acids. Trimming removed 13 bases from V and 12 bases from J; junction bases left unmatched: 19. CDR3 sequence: CAVTRGVISKLF. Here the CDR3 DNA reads TGTGCTGTGACCCGGGGCGTAATCTCGAAACTCTTT.